The following is a T cell receptor beta chain sequence with its context. V gave up 5 bases and J gave up 0 bases; unmatched junction bases: 10. The germline V gene has CDR1 SGHAT and CDR2 FQNNGV. The CDR3 is made up of 17 amino acids. Original methodology: Nucleated cell number was recorded as an estimate derived from reference gene primer amplification. Using immunoSEQ multiplex PCR, the repertoire was profiled, and TCRdb retains in-frame clones only, with some absent. The V and J calls and the clone size are those of that table, but D and trimming were determined from the DNA. Among about 170,000 clones listed, more than 85% were seen once. This entry comes from a study of blood T cell repertoires in COVID-19. Study-level background: PBMCs, B-cell-depleted T cells, or T cells provided the cDNA or gDNA that made up the material.

The V call is TRBV11-2, the J call TRBJ2-3; 8 positions agree with TRBD2. The origin of this receptor is a woman aged 80 or over in a cohort sampled during active or convalescent COVID-19. Sequencing used peripheral blood. DNA for the CDR3: TGTGCCAGCAGCCCCGGGGTGATAGCGGGGAGCACAGATACGCAGTATTTT. Encoded protein: CASSPGVIAGSTDTQYF.